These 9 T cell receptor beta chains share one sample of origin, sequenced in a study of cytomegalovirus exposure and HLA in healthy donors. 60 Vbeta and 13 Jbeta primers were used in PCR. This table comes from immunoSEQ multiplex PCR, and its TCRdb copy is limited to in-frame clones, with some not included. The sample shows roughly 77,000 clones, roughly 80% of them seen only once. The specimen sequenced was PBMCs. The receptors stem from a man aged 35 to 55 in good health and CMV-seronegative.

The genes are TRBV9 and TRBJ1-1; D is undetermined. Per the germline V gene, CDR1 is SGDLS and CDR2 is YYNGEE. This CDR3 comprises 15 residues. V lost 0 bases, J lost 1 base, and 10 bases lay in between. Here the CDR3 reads CASSVVQSPNTEAFF. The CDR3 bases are TGTGCCAGCAGCGTAGTACAGTCCCCGAACACTGAAGCTTTCTTT.

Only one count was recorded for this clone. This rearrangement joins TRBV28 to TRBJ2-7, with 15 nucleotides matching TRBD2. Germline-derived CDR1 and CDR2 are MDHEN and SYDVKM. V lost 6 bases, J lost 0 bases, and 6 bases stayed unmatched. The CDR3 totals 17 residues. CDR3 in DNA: TGTGCCAGCAGGGGACTAGCGGGAGGACTTAGCTCCTACGAGCAGTACTTC. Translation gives CASRGLAGGLSSYEQYF.

In nucleotides, the CDR3 is TGTGCCTGGACTAGCGGTTCCTACGAGCAGTACTTC. It specifies CAWTSGSYEQYF. The chain joins TRBV30 to TRBJ2-7, with 7 nucleotides matching TRBD2. CDR3 size: 12 residues. Germline V gives CDR1 GTSNPN, CDR2 SVGIG (reference sequence). J was trimmed by 1 base and V by 4 bases; bases with no gene match: 1.

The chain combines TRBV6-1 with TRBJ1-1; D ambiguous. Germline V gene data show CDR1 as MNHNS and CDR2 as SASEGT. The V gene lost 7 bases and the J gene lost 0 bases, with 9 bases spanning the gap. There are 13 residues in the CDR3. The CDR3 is CASNGVMNTEAFF. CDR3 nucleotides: TGTGCCAGCAACGGGGTTATGAACACTGAAGCTTTCTTT.

The CDR3 sequence is CASSQPPGGYGSYNEQFF. CDR3 coding DNA: TGCGCCAGCAGCCAACCTCCCGGGGGTTACGGCTCCTACAATGAGCAGTTCTTC. The chain couples TRBV4-3 to TRBJ2-1; tentative D call: TRBD2 (6 bases). The CDR3 length is 18 residues. The V end was cut by 2 bases, the J end by 0 bases, with 17 bases between. The germline CDR1 and CDR2 sequences are LGHNA and YSLEER.

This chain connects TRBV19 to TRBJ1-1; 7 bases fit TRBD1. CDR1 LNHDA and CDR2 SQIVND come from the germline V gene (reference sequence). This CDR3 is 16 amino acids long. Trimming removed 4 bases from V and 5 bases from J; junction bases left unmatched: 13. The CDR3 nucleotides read TGTGCCAGTAGTAACAACATAGGGGGCGCGAGAACTGAAGCTTTCTTT. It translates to CASSNNIGGARTEAFF.

DNA of the CDR3: TGTGCCAGCTCAGGGCGGCAGGTGGGAGAGACCCAGTACTTC. It translates to CASSGRQVGETQYF. The chain couples TRBV19 to TRBJ2-5, with D perhaps matching TRBD1 (5 bases). The germline CDR1 and CDR2 sequences are LNHDA and SQIVND (reference sequence). V was pared by 9 bases and J by 4 bases, with 18 bases between. This CDR3 has 14 amino acids. Complete variable domain (other parts from reference TRBV19 and TRBJ2-5): DGGITQSPKYLFRKEGQNVTLSCEQNLNHDAMYWYRQDPGQGLRLIYYSQIVNDFQKGDIAEGYSVSREKKESFPLTVTSAQKNPTAFYLCASSGRQVGETQYFGPGTRLLVL.

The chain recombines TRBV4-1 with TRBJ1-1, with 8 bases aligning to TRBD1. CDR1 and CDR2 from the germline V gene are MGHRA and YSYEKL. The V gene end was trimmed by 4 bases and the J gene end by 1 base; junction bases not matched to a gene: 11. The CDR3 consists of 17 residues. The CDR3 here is CASSLGGGTGRNTEAFF. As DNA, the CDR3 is TGCGCCAGCAGCCTGGGGGGTGGGACAGGTCGGAACACTGAAGCTTTCTTT.

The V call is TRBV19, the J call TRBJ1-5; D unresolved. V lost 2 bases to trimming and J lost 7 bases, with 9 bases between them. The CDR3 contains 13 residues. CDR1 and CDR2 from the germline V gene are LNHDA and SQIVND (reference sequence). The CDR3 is CASSILEGQPQHF. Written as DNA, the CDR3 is TGTGCCAGTAGTATACTGGAGGGACAGCCCCAGCATTTT.